These T cell receptor beta chains were read from a single sample in a study of T-cell memory formation after mild COVID-19. TCRdb recomputed calls from the 5' RACE reads with MiXCR, one row per CDR3 protein. The sample yields 150,000 or so distinct CDR3 sequences, roughly 11% seen once. The sequenced sample consisted of PBMCs or a T cell subset sorted from them (not recorded which). These receptor sequences come from a man between 18 and 35 years old who had mild COVID-19 (a few samples of this study predate the infection). Cell type and time point are not known. The CDR3 runs from the conserved cysteine through the conserved F or W. The D gene is left open where the match is weak. Size is stated for part of the rows, as once, few or many counts, or as a class when the clone is expanded.

>TRBJ1-1|.|few|TRBV10-3
TGTGCCATCAGTGAGCGGGGGGGACAGAACACTGAAGCTTTCTTT
CAISERGGQNTEAFF
>TRBJ1-6|TRBD1|.|TRBV18
TGTGCCAGCTCACGAACAGGGGATAATTCACCCCTCCACTTT
CASSRTGDNSPLHF
>TRBJ1-4|TRBD1|.|TRBV5-1
TGCGCCAGCAGCTTACGTGACAGGGCGGAAAAACTGTTTTTT
CASSLRDRAEKLFF
>TRBJ2-1|.|many|TRBV11-2
TGTGCCAGCAGATTAGCCGGGGGTTCCTACAATGAGCAGTTCTTC
CASRLAGGSYNEQFF
>TRBJ1-5|.|few|TRBV4-1
TGCGCCAGCAGCCAAGATTTATCGGTCTTCGGGAATCAGCCCCAGCATTTT
CASSQDLSVFGNQPQHF
>TRBJ1-1|.|few|TRBV12-3/TRBV12-4
TGTGCCAGCAGTTTCGGAACAGTAAACACTGAAGCTTTCTTT
CASSFGTVNTEAFF
>TRBJ2-1|.|few|TRBV9
TGTGCCAGCAGCGCAAGCCTACTAGACTGGGATGAGCAGTTCTTC
CASSASLLDWDEQFF
>TRBJ1-5|TRBD1|.|TRBV7-9
TGTGCCAGCAGCTCATACAGGGGCCCGCCCAATCCCCAGCATTTT
CASSSYRGPPNPQHF
>TRBJ2-3|.|.|TRBV6-2/TRBV6-3
TGTGCCAGCAGTTTCAGGGAAGATACGCAGTATTTT
CASSFREDTQYF
>TRBJ1-5|TRBD1|.|TRBV6-1
TGTGCCAGCAGTGAAGTAGGGACAGCGAATCAGCCCCAGCATTTT
CASSEVGTANQPQHF
>TRBJ2-5|TRBD2|few|TRBV5-6
TGTGCCAGCAGCCCTAGCGGGGGGGCAAAGACCCAGTACTTC
CASSPSGGAKTQYF
>TRBJ2-1|TRBD1|many|TRBV7-2
TGCGCCAGCAGCCGACAGGGTTCCTACAATGAGCAGTTCTTC
CASSRQGSYNEQFF
>TRBJ1-5|.|few|TRBV6-6
TGTGCCAGCAGTTACTCAGGCGGGAGATGGGGACCCCAGCATTTT
CASSYSGGRWGPQHF
>TRBJ1-6|.|many|TRBV20-1
TGCAGTGCTAGAGATCGCCGGGCATCACCCCTCCACTTT
CSARDRRASPLHF
>TRBJ1-4|TRBD1|many|TRBV4-1
TGCGCCAGCAGCCAAACAGGGGGATTGTATGAAAAACTGTTTTTT
CASSQTGGLYEKLFF
>TRBJ2-7|.|few|TRBV7-9
TGTGCCAGCAGCTTAGCTGTCCACGAGCAGTACTTC
CASSLAVHEQYF
>TRBJ2-1|.|.|TRBV14
TGTGCCAGCAGCCGGGGAGCCGACAATGAGCAGTTCTTC
CASSRGADNEQFF
>TRBJ2-5|.|few|TRBV11-2
TGTGCCAGCAGCTTAGTGTCGGGCCTGATTCAAGAGACCCAGTACTTC
CASSLVSGLIQETQYF
>TRBJ2-3|.|few|TRBV6-5
TGTGCCAGCAGTTACTCTCGCATGGATACGCAGTATTTT
CASSYSRMDTQYF
>TRBJ2-5|TRBD2|many|TRBV5-1
TGCGCCAGCAGCTCGACTAGCGGTGCGGAGACCCAGTACTTC
CASSSTSGAETQYF
>TRBJ1-5|TRBD1|.|TRBV2
TGTGCCAGCAGTAGGGACAGGGGCAATCAGCCCCAGCATTTT
CASSRDRGNQPQHF
>TRBJ1-1|.|.|TRBV7-2
TGTGCCAGCACCCATGGTGGCGGCTTATTCAGGAACACTGAAGCTTTCTTT
CASTHGGGLFRNTEAFF
>TRBJ2-5|TRBD2|few|TRBV3-1
TGTGCCAGCAGTCGAGTGGCTAGCGGCCAAGAGACCCAGTACTTC
CASSRVASGQETQYF
>TRBJ2-2|.|.|TRBV4-1
TGCGCCAGCAGCCAGCCCAAGGGAGGGGGTACCGGGGAGCTGTTTTTT
CASSQPKGGGTGELFF
>TRBJ1-2|.|many|TRBV20-1
TGCAGTGCTAGAGATGCATCCTCCGGTGGCTACACCTTC
CSARDASSGGYTF
>TRBJ2-1|TRBD2|few|TRBV24-1
TGTGCCACCAGTGATTTCAACGGGGGGGCGAACAATGAGCAGTTCTTC
CATSDFNGGANNEQFF
>TRBJ2-1|TRBD1|.|TRBV5-4
TGTGCCAGCAGTTCCGGACAGGGTAGATTCCCTTACAATGAGCAGTTCTTC
CASSSGQGRFPYNEQFF
>TRBJ1-1|.|few|TRBV6-6
TGTGCCAGCAGACTTTGGGGGGATGGCACTGAAGCTTTCTTT
CASRLWGDGTEAFF
>TRBJ2-1|.|many|TRBV7-3
TGTGCCAGCAGCCGGATGGGGGGTGAGCAGTTCTTC
CASSRMGGEQFF
>TRBJ2-2|.|.|TRBV2
TGTGCCAGCAGTGGGACAGTCTTAAACACCGGGGAGCTGTTTTTT
CASSGTVLNTGELFF
>TRBJ1-5|.|.|TRBV6-5
TGTGCCAGCAGTTACACAGGCAATAGCAATCAGCCCCAGCATTTT
CASSYTGNSNQPQHF
>TRBJ2-7|TRBD2|few|TRBV5-1
TGCGCCACCCCCCCGGAGGTAGCGGGGGAATTCTCCTACGAGCAGTACTTC
CATPPEVAGEFSYEQYF
>TRBJ1-5|.|.|TRBV6-1
TGTGCCAGCAACGTGCAGTATAGCAATCAGCCCCAGCATTTT
CASNVQYSNQPQHF
>TRBJ1-5|.|.|TRBV7-8
TGTGCCAGCAGTTTGGCCCGTATAGGCAATCAGCCCCAGCATTTT
CASSLARIGNQPQHF
>TRBJ2-3|.|.|TRBV11-2
TGTGCCAGCAGCTTCTGGGGCCCAGATACGCAGTATTTT
CASSFWGPDTQYF
>TRBJ2-3|.|.|TRBV7-6
TGTGCCAGCAGCTTAGCGGACCTAGCTGCAGATACGCAGTATTTT
CASSLADLAADTQYF
>TRBJ1-6|TRBD1|.|TRBV5-1
TGCGCCAGCAGCTCCCCGACAGGGGGCCCGAATTCACCCCTCCACTTT
CASSSPTGGPNSPLHF
>TRBJ1-5|TRBD1|many|TRBV4-1
TGCGCCAGCAGCCGCACACAGGGGAACCAGCCCCAGCATTTT
CASSRTQGNQPQHF
>TRBJ2-5|TRBD1|.|TRBV12-3/TRBV12-4
TGTGCCAGCAGTTTAGGACAGGGGAGGAGAGAGACCCAGTACTTC
CASSLGQGRRETQYF
>TRBJ2-3|.|many|TRBV9
TGTGCCAGCACCCTGGGAGTGGGGGTAGGCACAGATACGCAGTATTTT
CASTLGVGVGTDTQYF
>TRBJ1-5|TRBD1|few|TRBV6-2/TRBV6-3
TGTGCCAGCAGGAGGACAGGGCCTAATCAGCCCCAGCATTTT
CASRRTGPNQPQHF
>TRBJ1-2|.|few|TRBV7-2
TGTGCCAGCAGCTTCTTGACCGCCTCGGGCTATGGCTACACCTTC
CASSFLTASGYGYTF
>TRBJ2-5|TRBD1|few|TRBV7-3
TGTGCCAGCAGCTCCCGACAGGGAATAATGTACCAAGAGACCCAGTACTTC
CASSSRQGIMYQETQYF
>TRBJ2-5|.|few|TRBV7-9
TGTGCCAGCGCGCACTGGAAAACTAGGTTCCAAGAGACCCAGTACTTC
CASAHWKTRFQETQYF
>TRBJ2-1|TRBD1|few|TRBV29-1
TGCAGCGTTGTTCAGGGGGCGGCCTACAATGAGCAGTTCTTC
CSVVQGAAYNEQFF
>TRBJ2-1|.|few|TRBV5-1
TGCGCCAGCAGCTCCCAGTACAATGAGCAGTTCTTC
CASSSQYNEQFF
>TRBJ1-2|.|.|TRBV7-2
TGTGCCAGCAGCTTAGGGGTTTGGGGGCCCCTTATTAACTATGGCTACACCTTC
CASSLGVWGPLINYGYTF
>TRBJ2-5|.|.|TRBV4-1
TGCGCCAGCAGCCAAGTACTAACCGGACAACTCCAAGAGACCCAGTACTTC
CASSQVLTGQLQETQYF
>TRBJ2-5|.|many|TRBV7-3
TGTGCCAGCAGCCCCGGTCGCCAAGAGACCCAGTACTTC
CASSPGRQETQYF
>TRBJ1-1|TRBD1|few|TRBV7-2
TGTGCCAGCAGCCCCAGACAGGGAGGGAAAGCTTTCTTT
CASSPRQGGKAFF
>TRBJ2-7|.|many|TRBV5-1
TGCGCCAGCAGCTTGGCCGCTGGAGCGGCCCCCTACGAGCAGTACTTC
CASSLAAGAAPYEQYF
>TRBJ2-5|.|many|TRBV4-3
TGCGCCAGCAGCCAAGAAGGGACGAGCCCAGGCGGGACCCAGTACTTC
CASSQEGTSPGGTQYF
>TRBJ2-5|.|.|TRBV7-2
TGTGCCAGCAGATTGGGGGGTCCCCAAGAGACCCAGTACTTC
CASRLGGPQETQYF
>TRBJ2-7|.|many|TRBV19
TGTGCCAGTAGTATAAGGCTGCGGGACGAGCAGTACTTC
CASSIRLRDEQYF